Listed below are T cell receptor beta chains from one sample, sequenced in a study of blood T cell repertoires in COVID-19. Repertoires were generated with immunoSEQ multiplex PCR, while TCRdb's copy carries only in-frame clones and drops some. Of roughly 50,000 clones detected, 70% to 90% appear once; the ten largest clones hold 5.5% to 6%. Material for sequencing was peripheral blood. These receptors originate from a woman aged 60-75 years with acute or convalescent COVID-19. Both conserved end residues are part of each CDR3. A D gene is named only where the DNA matches it firmly. Part of the rows lack a size; the others show once, few, many or a class for expanded clones.

clone size	D gene	V gene	J gene	CDR3 DNA	CDR3 protein
once	TRBD1	TRBV15	TRBJ1-1	TGTGCCACCAGCAGAAACACAGGGGGCACTGAAGCTTTCTTT	CATSRNTGGTEAFF
NA	NA	TRBV6-5	TRBJ1-3	TGTGCCAGCAGCCTCGGATCCCCAGGGAAAAACACCATATATTTT	CASSLGSPGKNTIYF
once	TRBD2	TRBV5-4	TRBJ2-3	TGTGCCAGCAGCTTGGAGGCGGGGGGAAGAGATACGCAGTATTTT	CASSLEAGGRDTQYF
NA	TRBD1	TRBV18	TRBJ1-5	TGTGCCAGCTCATCGAGGACAGGGTCGGGCCATCAGCCCCAGCATTTT	CASSSRTGSGHQPQHF
NA	TRBD1	TRBV5-1	TRBJ1-2	TGCGCCAGCAGCTTGGAGGGGCAGGGGGACTATGGCTACACCTTC	CASSLEGQGDYGYTF
NA	TRBD1	TRBV5-1	TRBJ1-4	TGCGCCAGCAGCTGGGGACAGCGGGATGAAAAACTGTTTTTT	CASSWGQRDEKLFF
once	TRBD2	TRBV5-1	TRBJ2-1	TGCGCCAGCAGAACTAGCGGGGGTGTCTCCTACAATGAGCAGTTCTTC	CASRTSGGVSYNEQFF
NA	TRBD1	TRBV18	TRBJ1-4	TGTGCCAGCTCACCCGACAGGGCTGAAAAACTGTTTTTT	CASSPDRAEKLFF
NA	NA	TRBV29-1	TRBJ1-1	TGCAGCGTTGAAACGGGGAACACTGAAGCTTTCTTT	CSVETGNTEAFF
NA	NA	TRBV29-1	TRBJ2-1	TGCAGCGCGGATGCAGGCACGTACAATGAGCAGTTCTTC	CSADAGTYNEQFF
NA	TRBD2	TRBV2	TRBJ2-3	TGTGCCAGCAGTTTACTAGCGGCAACTAGCACAGATACGCAGTATTTT	CASSLLAATSTDTQYF
NA	NA	TRBV24-1	TRBJ2-2	TGTGCCACCAGTGAGGGGGCTGACACCGGGGAGCTGTTTTTT	CATSEGADTGELFF
once	TRBD2	TRBV7-3	TRBJ2-1	TGTGCCAGCAGCCCGACAGCGGGTTTATGGACTAGCGGGAGAGTGAATGAGCAGTTCTTC	CASSPTAGLWTSGRVNEQFF
NA	NA	TRBV10-3	TRBJ2-7	TGTGCCAACTCTATAAGGAGTAACTCCTACGAGCAGTACTTC	CANSIRSNSYEQYF
few	TRBD1	TRBV19	TRBJ1-5	TGTGCCGTGGGCGCGGGACAGGGGGCGCTGACGGCGAATCAGCCCCAGCATTTT	CAVGAGQGALTANQPQHF
few	TRBD1	TRBV9	TRBJ1-4	TGTGCCAGCAGCCCCTCGGGACAGTCTAATGAAAAACTGTTTTTT	CASSPSGQSNEKLFF
NA	NA	TRBV5-6	TRBJ2-2	TGTGCCAGCAGCTTGCCGGAGGACGGATTGAACACCGGGGAGCTGTTTTTT	CASSLPEDGLNTGELFF
NA	NA	TRBV5-6	TRBJ1-2	TGTGCCAGCAGCTTGGACAGGGATCTTCGTGGCTACACCTTC	CASSLDRDLRGYTF